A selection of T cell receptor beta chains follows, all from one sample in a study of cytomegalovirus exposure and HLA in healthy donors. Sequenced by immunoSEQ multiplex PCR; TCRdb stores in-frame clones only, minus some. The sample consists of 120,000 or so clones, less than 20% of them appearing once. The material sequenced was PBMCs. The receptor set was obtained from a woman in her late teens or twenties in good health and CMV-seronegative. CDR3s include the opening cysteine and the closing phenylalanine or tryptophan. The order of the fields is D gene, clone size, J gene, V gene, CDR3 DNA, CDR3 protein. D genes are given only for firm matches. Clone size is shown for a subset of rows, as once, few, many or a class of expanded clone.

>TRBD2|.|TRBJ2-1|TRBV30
TGTGCCTGGAGTGTAGAGCGGGGGGCGCTTAATGAGCAGTTCTTC
CAWSVERGALNEQFF
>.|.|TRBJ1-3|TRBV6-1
TGTGCCAGCAGTGAACGGGGGAGGGGGAACACCATATATTTT
CASSERGRGNTIYF
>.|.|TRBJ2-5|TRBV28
TGTGCCAGCAGTTCAGAGACAACCCGGGAGACCCAGTACTTC
CASSSETTRETQYF
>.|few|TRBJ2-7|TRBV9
TGTGCCAGCAGCGTAGATTGGGGCCCCTACGAGCAGTACTTC
CASSVDWGPYEQYF
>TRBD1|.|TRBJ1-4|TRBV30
TGTGCCTGGAGTATGGGACAGGGGGCTAATGAAAAACTGTTTTTT
CAWSMGQGANEKLFF
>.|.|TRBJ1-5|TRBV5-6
TGTGCCACACCTATCAGGGGAAATCAGCACCAGCATTTT
CATPIRGNQHQHF
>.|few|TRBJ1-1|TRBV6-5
TGTGCCAGCAGTTACTCCGGGGGGGGCCGAAGAACTGAAGCTTTCTTT
CASSYSGGGRRTEAFF
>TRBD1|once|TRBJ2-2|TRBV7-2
TGTGCCAGCAGCTTGACGACAGGGGTGTTAGCCGGGGAGCTGTTTTTT
CASSLTTGVLAGELFF
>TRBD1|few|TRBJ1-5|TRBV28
TGTGCCAGCAGTTTATCGGGACAGGGGATCGATCAGCCCCAGCATTTT
CASSLSGQGIDQPQHF
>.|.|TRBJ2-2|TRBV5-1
TGCGCCAGCAGCTACCAGGCCGCGAACACCGGGGAGCTGTTTTTT
CASSYQAANTGELFF
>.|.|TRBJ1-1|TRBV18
TGTGCCAGCTCAGGGCCGAACACTGAAGCTTTCTTT
CASSGPNTEAFF
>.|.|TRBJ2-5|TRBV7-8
TGTGCCAGCAGCTTAGTTCCACGCCAGGACTGGGAGACCCAGTACTTC
CASSLVPRQDWETQYF
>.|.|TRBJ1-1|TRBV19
TGTGCCAGTAGTCTTCAGGGGTCCACTGAAGCTTTCTTT
CASSLQGSTEAFF
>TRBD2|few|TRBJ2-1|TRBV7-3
TGTGCCAGCAGCACTAGCGGGAGGGCCAATGAGCAGTTCTTC
CASSTSGRANEQFF
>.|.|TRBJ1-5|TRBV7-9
TGTGCCAGCAGCTTTGCAGACAATCAGCCCCAGCATTTT
CASSFADNQPQHF
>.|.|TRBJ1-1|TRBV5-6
TGTGCCAGCGATATCGGAGGGCGCTACATGAACACTGAAGCTTTCTTT
CASDIGGRYMNTEAFF
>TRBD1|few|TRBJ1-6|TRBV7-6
TGTGCCAGCAGCCCATCAAACAGGGGACTGAGGAGTTCACCCCTCCACTTT
CASSPSNRGLRSSPLHF
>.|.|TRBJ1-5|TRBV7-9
TGTGCCAGCAGTGGGGACACACGCAATCAGCCCCAGCATTTT
CASSGDTRNQPQHF
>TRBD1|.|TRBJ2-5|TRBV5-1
TGCGCCAGCAGCGGGGACAGCCAAGAGACCCAGTACTTC
CASSGDSQETQYF
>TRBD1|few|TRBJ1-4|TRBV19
TGTGCCAGTAGTCGGAGGGGGCGAACTAATGAAAAACTGTTTTTT
CASSRRGRTNEKLFF
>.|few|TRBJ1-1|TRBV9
TGTGCCAGCAGCATGGGACACCTCACTGAAGCTTTCTTT
CASSMGHLTEAFF
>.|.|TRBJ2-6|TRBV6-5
TGTGCCAGCAGGCTCTCGGGGACTGGGGCCAACGTCCTGACTTTC
CASRLSGTGANVLTF
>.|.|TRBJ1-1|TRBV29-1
TGCAGCGTTAGAAGAGAGGACACTGAAGCTTTCTTT
CSVRREDTEAFF
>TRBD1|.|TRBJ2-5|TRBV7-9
TGTGCCAGCAGCTTAGCTCAATACAGGGGCGCCCACCAAGAGACCCAGTACTTC
CASSLAQYRGAHQETQYF
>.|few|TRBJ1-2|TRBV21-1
TGTGCCAGCAGCGGTCACATGGCTAACTATGGCTACACCTTC
CASSGHMANYGYTF
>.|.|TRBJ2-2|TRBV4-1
TGCGCCAGCAGCCAAGCTGCGGCGAACACCGGGGAGCTGTTTTTT
CASSQAAANTGELFF
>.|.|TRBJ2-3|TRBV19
TGTGCCAGTAGTATTCAGGGAGGAACAGATACGCAGTATTTT
CASSIQGGTDTQYF
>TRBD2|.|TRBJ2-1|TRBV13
TGTGCCAGCACCCTGGGGAGGGTCCCGTCGGATGAGCAGTTCTTC
CASTLGRVPSDEQFF
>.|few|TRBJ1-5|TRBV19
TGTGCCAGTAGTATGCAGCGTGTTAGCAATCAGCCCCAGCATTTT
CASSMQRVSNQPQHF
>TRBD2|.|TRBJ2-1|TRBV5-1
TGCGCCAGCAGCTTGGCCGGGCTAGCGGGGGGAGGATACAATGAGCAGTTCTTC
CASSLAGLAGGGYNEQFF
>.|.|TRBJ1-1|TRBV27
TGTGCCAGCAGTTTATCGATGAGTGCTGAAGCTTTCTTT
CASSLSMSAEAFF
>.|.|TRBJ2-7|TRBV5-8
TGTGCCAGCAGCTCATACGAGCAGTACTTC
CASSSYEQYF
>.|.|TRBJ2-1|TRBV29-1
TGCAGCGTAGACCCCGCTAGCGAGTCCTACAATGAGCAGTTCTTC
CSVDPASESYNEQFF
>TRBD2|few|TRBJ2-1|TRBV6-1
TGTGCCAGCAGTGAAGGCGGGGGGGATGAGCAGTTCTTC
CASSEGGGDEQFF
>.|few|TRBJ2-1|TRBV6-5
TGTGCCAGCAGAGGGGGCAATGAGCAGTTCTTC
CASRGGNEQFF
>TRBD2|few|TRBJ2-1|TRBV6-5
TGTGCCAGCAGGGAGCGGGACCTGGGATACAATGAGCAGTTCTTC
CASRERDLGYNEQFF
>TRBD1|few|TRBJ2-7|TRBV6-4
TGTGCCAGCAGCCCCGGGACAGGGTTCCCGATTTTCGGGGAGCAGTACTTC
CASSPGTGFPIFGEQYF
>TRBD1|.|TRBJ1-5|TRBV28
TGTGCCAGCACCGGGACAGGGGGGATTAATCAGCCCCAGCATTTT
CASTGTGGINQPQHF
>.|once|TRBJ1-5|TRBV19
TGTGCCAGTAGTATAGGAACAGGGAGTCAGCCCCAGCATTTT
CASSIGTGSQPQHF
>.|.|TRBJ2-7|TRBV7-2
TGTGCCAGCAGCTTTGGTCGGGCCAGGGGTGACAACGAGCAGTACTTC
CASSFGRARGDNEQYF